The 20 T cell receptor beta chains given below trace back to one sample, sequenced in a study of long-term antiretroviral therapy in people with HIV. The authors ran the immunoSEQ assay, v3.0, at survey level. TCRdb's table, derived via immunoSEQ multiplex PCR, lists solely in-frame clones and lacks some. The table lists about 24,000 clones, 65% to 90% of them singletons. The sample was unsorted PBMCs, taken 3 years after starting antiretroviral therapy. The receptors stem from a man aged 50-60 years with HIV.

The chain joins TRBV11-2 to TRBJ1-5; the match to TRBD1 covers 8 bases. Per the germline V gene, CDR1 is SGHAT and CDR2 is FQNNGV. V dropped 3 bases and J dropped 2; count of bases not matched to a gene: 0. The CDR3 contains 14 residues. The CDR3 spells CASSLTGGNQPQHF. In DNA form, the CDR3 reads TGTGCCAGCAGCTTGACAGGGGGCAATCAGCCCCAGCATTTT.

This clone was detected only once. The chain couples TRBV9 to TRBJ1-2; D is possibly TRBD1 (6 bases). V was pared by 4 bases and J by 0 bases, with 19 bases between. Germline assignment: CDR1 SGDLS and CDR2 YYNGEE. This CDR3 has 17 amino acids. CDR3 nucleotide sequence: TGTGCCAGCAGCTTTAGCACCCGGGACACCACTAACTATGGCTACACCTTC. This sequence encodes CASSFSTRDTTNYGYTF.

The rearrangement uses TRBV6-1 and TRBJ1-4; TRBD1 might be the D (5 bases). The CDR3 is 13 residues long. The germline V gene has CDR1 MNHNS and CDR2 SASEGT. With 2 bases removed from V and 9 bases from J, the gap between germline ends came to 10 bases. Here the CDR3 reads CASSETGPKKLFF. DNA for the CDR3: TGTGCCAGCAGTGAAACGGGACCAAAAAAACTGTTTTTT.

This clone came up once. The rearrangement links TRBV5-8 to TRBJ2-1, with 10 bases matching TRBD2. V dropped 5 bases and J dropped 7; count of bases not matched to a gene: 9. CDR3 length: 15 residues. Germline CDR1 and CDR2: SGHTS and YDEGEE. In nucleotides, the CDR3 is TGTGCCAGCAGGGTCCTAGCGGGAGATAAAAATGAGCAGTTCTTC. Its protein product is CASRVLAGDKNEQFF. Full variable domain (outside the CDR3, taken from reference TRBV5-8 and TRBJ2-1): EAGVTQSPTHLIKTRGQQATLRCSPISGHTSVYWYQQALGLGLQFLLWYDEGEERNRGNFPPRFSGRQFPNYSSELNVNALELEDSALYLCASRVLAGDKNEQFFGPGTRLTVL.

The chain combines TRBV7-9 with TRBJ1-1; 8 bases are shared with TRBD1. Looked up from germline, CDR1 is SEHNR and CDR2 is FQNEAQ (reference sequence). The CDR3 loop spans 13 amino acids. Trimming removed 3 bases from V and 7 bases from J; junction bases left unmatched: 4. The DNA of the CDR3 is TGTGCCAGCAGCTTTTCAGGACAGGGTGAAGCTTTCTTT. The encoded protein is CASSFSGQGEAFF.

The chain has TRBV7-9 and TRBJ1-3; a weak D match, TRBD1 (6 bases). Germline V gene sequence: CDR1 SEHNR, CDR2 FQNEAQ (reference sequence). V lost 4 bases and J 8 bases, leaving 21 bases between the germline ends. The length of the CDR3 is 16 residues. The CDR3 DNA is TGTGCCAGCAGCTCCGCCTACAGGGAGGCAGTAGACACCATATATTTT. Translation gives CASSSAYREAVDTIYF.

This rearrangement joins TRBV11-2 to TRBJ2-1, with TRBD1 matching 8 bases. The CDR3 is 16 amino acids. Germline V gene data show CDR1 as SGHAT and CDR2 as FQNNGV. V shed 1 base and J 8 bases; nucleotides not matched to a gene: 10. The CDR3 coding sequence is TGTGCCAGCAGCTTAGGAGGGACAGGCCCCAAGGATGAGCAGTTCTTC. As protein: CASSLGGTGPKDEQFF.

In DNA, the CDR3 is TGTGCCAGCAGTGGGACAGGGGCCTACGAGCAGTACTTC. Its translation: CASSGTGAYEQYF. This chain uses TRBV2 with TRBJ2-7, with 9 bases matching TRBD1. Germline V gives CDR1 SNHLY, CDR2 FYNNEI. The ends lost 4 bases at V and 2 bases at J; junction bases unmatched: 0. The CDR3 has 13 residues.

The CDR3, as DNA: TGTGCCAGCAGCCCGGGGCAGCCCCTTGAAGCTTTCTTT. Translated, it gives CASSPGQPLEAFF. V gene TRBV7-9 combines with J gene TRBJ1-1; D may be TRBD1 (5 bases). CDR3 length: 13 residues. V shed 5 bases and J shed 7 bases, with 14 bases lying between them. The germline V gene has CDR1 SEHNR and CDR2 FQNEAQ (reference sequence).

The chain carries TRBV11-2 and TRBJ1-1; D is unclear. The CDR3 extends over 14 amino acids. Trimming took 2 bases from V and 1 from J, leaving 8 bases between them. Germline assignment: CDR1 SGHAT and CDR2 FQNNGV. In nucleotides, the CDR3 is TGTGCCAGCAGCTTATGGACGGCGAACACTGAAGCTTTCTTT. This sequence encodes CASSLWTANTEAFF.

V gene TRBV2 combines with J gene TRBJ2-2; D unresolved. Germline V gene data show CDR1 as SNHLY and CDR2 as FYNNEI. This CDR3 contains 15 residues. Trimming pared 2 bases from V and 6 bases from J, leaving 13 bases between. The CDR3 protein is CASSEQQPLAGELFF. The CDR3 coding sequence is TGTGCCAGCAGTGAACAACAGCCCCTGGCCGGGGAGCTGTTTTTT.

The rearrangement joins TRBV10-3 to TRBJ1-5; 11 nucleotides line up with TRBD1. J was trimmed by 7 bases and V by 0 bases; bases with no gene match: 5. The germline CDR1 and CDR2 sequences are ENHRY and SYGVKD. The CDR3 runs 16 residues. CDR3: CAISESGTGGWQPQHF. The DNA for the CDR3 is TGTGCCATCAGTGAGTCTGGGACAGGGGGTTGGCAGCCCCAGCATTTT.

This clone showed up just a few times. This chain links TRBV28 with TRBJ1-4; D is possibly TRBD1 (6 bases). This CDR3 comprises 12 residues. Looked up from germline, CDR1 is MDHEN and CDR2 is SYDVKM. Trimming left V 6 bases short and J 8 bases short, with 10 bases between. Written as DNA, the CDR3 is TGTGCCAGCAGACAGGGTAGGGAAAAACTGTTTTTT. It encodes CASRQGREKLFF.

This rearrangement joins TRBV28 to TRBJ2-1; D gene uncertain. Per the germline V gene, CDR1 is MDHEN and CDR2 is SYDVKM. Trimming shortened V by 5 bases and J by 7 bases, and 15 bases separated the two germline ends. The CDR3 is 14 residues long. CDR3 sequence (DNA): TGTGCCAGCAGTCCTCCCCATTCCCGGAATGAGCAGTTCTTC. It yields the protein CASSPPHSRNEQFF.

This chain joins TRBV7-3 and TRBJ1-1; D gene uncertain. The CDR3 covers 13 residues. V was pared by 2 bases and J by 4 bases, with 8 bases between. In germline, CDR1 is SGHTA, CDR2 FQGTGA. CDR3 protein: CASSLVLGTEAFF. CDR3 DNA: TGTGCCAGCAGCTTAGTACTTGGCACTGAAGCTTTCTTT.

The chain employs TRBV6-5 and TRBJ2-3; 13 bases line up with TRBD2. Germline assignment: CDR1 MNHEY and CDR2 SVGAGI. The CDR3 loop spans 15 amino acids. The trim removed 6 bases at V and 6 bases at J, leaving 6 bases unmatched. As DNA, the CDR3 is TGTGCCAGCAGCACGACTAGCGGGAGGACGGATACGCAGTATTTT. Translating it yields CASSTTSGRTDTQYF.

The rearrangement joins TRBV4-1 to TRBJ2-3; D is unresolved. CDR1 is MGHRA and CDR2 is YSYEKL in the germline V gene. Trimming cost V 1 base and J 5 bases, with 7 bases left between them. This CDR3 is built from 13 residues. This CDR3 reads CASSQASLDTQYF. CDR3 sequence (DNA): TGCGCCAGCAGCCAAGCCAGCCTAGATACGCAGTATTTT.

CDR3 bases: TGTGCCAGCAGCCCCGAGGCAGGGGACGTCTCTGGAAACACCATATATTTT. Amino acid sequence: CASSPEAGDVSGNTIYF. This chain joins TRBV5-6 and TRBJ1-3; a possible D gene is TRBD1 (6 bases). Trimming took off 4 bases at V and 0 bases at J, with 17 bases between the two ends. CDR3 size: 17 residues. Germline V gene sequence: CDR1 SGHDT, CDR2 YYEEEE.

The CDR3 region is CASSPGGWTEAFF. The CDR3 DNA is TGTGCCAGCAGCCCAGGGGGCTGGACTGAAGCTTTCTTT. The V gene is TRBV28, the J gene TRBJ1-1; 8 bases map to TRBD1. The length of the CDR3 is 13 residues. From germline, CDR1 is MDHEN and CDR2 SYDVKM. Trimming at V came to 6 bases and at J to 5 bases, leaving 5 bases not matched to a gene.

The chain carries TRBV11-2 and TRBJ2-7, with unresolved D. The CDR3 loop spans 11 amino acids. Between the trimmed V and J ends, which lost 1 base and 6 bases, there was a span of 4 bases. Germline V CDR1 and CDR2: SGHAT, FQNNGV. DNA for the CDR3: TGTGCCAGCAGCTTAGTGAGCGAGCAGTACTTC. Its protein product is CASSLVSEQYF.